What follows describes a single T cell receptor (beta chain). These data come from a study of T cell changes during pregnancy in multiple sclerosis. The data were produced by immunoSEQ multiplex PCR, yet TCRdb's version contains in-frame clones alone and is incomplete. The sample has tens of thousands of clones, roughly 92% seen once. The V and J ends lost 3 bases and 7 bases respectively, with 15 bases between them. Looked up from germline, CDR1 is WNHNN and CDR2 is SYGVQD (reference sequence). This CDR3 is built from 14 residues. This sample comprised peripheral blood, obtained after pregnancy. The receptor was isolated from a female donor in good health, enrolled as a control in a pregnancy study. The chain employs TRBV10-1 and TRBJ1-2; D may be TRBD1 (6 bases). In DNA, the CDR3 is TGCGCCAGCAGTGAATATCGGGGGGCGACTGGCTACACCTTC. Amino acid sequence: CASSEYRGATGYTF.